The rows below give T cell receptor beta chains drawn from one sample of a study of blood T cell repertoires in COVID-19. Only in-frame clones appear in the TCRdb table, and some are missing; sequencing was by immunoSEQ multiplex PCR. The sample contains more than 200,000 clones, more than 75% of which appear only once. The sequenced sample was PBMCs or T cells enriched from blood (not recorded which). All receptors come from a man aged 25-40 years with acute COVID-19. Each CDR3 is given with its conserved first and last residue. The order of the fields is V gene, J gene, D gene, clone size, CDR3 protein, CDR3 DNA. D genes are given only for firm matches. Only part of the rows carry a size: once, few, many, or a class if the clone is expanded.

TRBV30	TRBJ2-7	-	-	CAWTAGPKQYF	TGTGCCTGGACGGCGGGGCCCAAGCAGTACTTC
TRBV27	TRBJ1-6	TRBD1	few	CASSFLRTGYNSPLHF	TGTGCCAGCAGTTTTCTTCGGACAGGGTATAATTCACCCCTCCACTTT
TRBV5-1	TRBJ2-4	TRBD1	-	CASSPGQGNIQYF	TGCGCCAGCAGCCCTGGACAGGGGAACATTCAGTACTTC
TRBV7-3	TRBJ2-1	TRBD1	-	CASSATGTGLANEQFF	TGTGCCAGCAGCGCTACCGGGACAGGGTTGGCCAATGAGCAGTTCTTC
TRBV28	TRBJ2-5	TRBD2	-	CASSSGGLAGGNQQETQYF	TGTGCCAGCAGTTCTGGTGGACTAGCGGGGGGGAACCAACAAGAGACCCAGTACTTC
TRBV10-3	TRBJ2-5	-	many	CAISEPPRGPYF	TGTGCCATCAGTGAACCGCCCAGAGGTCCGTACTTC
TRBV10-2	TRBJ2-2	TRBD2	-	CASSVAGGSTGELFF	TGCGCCAGCAGTGTCGCGGGGGGAAGCACCGGGGAGCTGTTTTTT
TRBV6-2/TRBV6-3	TRBJ1-2	-	-	CASSYSIREGHFYGYTF	TGTGCCAGCAGTTACTCTATTCGGGAGGGGCACTTCTATGGCTACACCTTC
TRBV7-9	TRBJ2-7	-	-	CASSSGGAGARYEQYF	TGTGCCAGCAGCTCGGGGGGTGCAGGGGCGCGGTACGAGCAGTACTTC
TRBV7-2	TRBJ2-4	TRBD2	-	CASSLSSGETLLQYF	TGTGCCAGCAGCTTATCCAGCGGGGAGACTCTCCTTCAGTACTTC
TRBV19	TRBJ1-2	-	-	CASSIEYEGGYTF	TGTGCCAGTAGTATAGAGTACGAGGGTGGCTACACCTTC
TRBV5-4	TRBJ2-1	TRBD2	-	CASSSGLASNEQFF	TGTGCCAGCAGCTCGGGACTAGCGAGCAATGAGCAGTTCTTC
TRBV29-1	TRBJ2-5	-	-	CSVAGKQETQYF	TGCAGCGTTGCGGGAAAACAAGAGACCCAGTACTTC
TRBV28	TRBJ1-1	-	-	CASSSNTEAFF	TGTGCCAGCAGCTCCAACACTGAAGCTTTCTTT
TRBV28	TRBJ2-2	TRBD1	-	CASSLEVGQGNTGELFF	TGTGCCAGCAGTTTAGAGGTGGGACAGGGAAACACCGGGGAGCTGTTTTTT
TRBV5-1	TRBJ2-7	-	-	CASSRRTDISYEQYF	TGCGCCAGCAGCAGAAGGACAGATATATCATACGAGCAGTACTTC
TRBV4-1	TRBJ2-2	-	-	CASHSNTGELFF	TGCGCCTCACACAGCAACACCGGGGAGCTGTTTTTT
TRBV3-1/TRBV3-2	TRBJ2-5	-	-	CASPAPDGDTQYF	TGTGCCAGCCCCGCTCCGGACGGGGATACCCAGTACTTC
TRBV7-2	TRBJ2-2	TRBD2	-	CASRWGLAGGTGELFF	TGTGCCAGCAGATGGGGACTAGCGGGGGGGACCGGGGAGCTGTTTTTT
TRBV30	TRBJ2-7	TRBD2	-	CAWSVGLAGTYEQYF	TGTGCCTGGAGTGTAGGTCTAGCGGGGACCTACGAGCAGTACTTC
TRBV29-1	TRBJ2-5	TRBD1	-	CSVRPGQGAKTQYF	TGCAGCGTTCGACCGGGACAGGGGGCGAAGACCCAGTACTTC
TRBV4-1	TRBJ1-4	TRBD1	-	CASSRNVQGANEKLFF	TGCGCCAGCAGCCGAAATGTACAGGGGGCTAATGAAAAACTGTTTTTT
TRBV7-2	TRBJ2-1	-	few	CASSVLYGLGGIF	TGTGCCAGCAGCGTTCTTTATGGACTAGGGGGGATCTTC
TRBV19	TRBJ2-7	TRBD1	once	CASSIENQGAAYEQYF	TGTGCCAGTAGTATAGAGAATCAGGGGGCCGCGTACGAGCAGTACTTC
TRBV10-3	TRBJ2-6	-	-	CAITDAAGANVLTF	TGTGCCATCACTGACGCGGCTGGGGCCAACGTCCTGACTTTC
TRBV5-1	TRBJ1-5	TRBD1	-	CASSPQGTGGNQPQHF	TGCGCCAGCAGCCCACAGGGGACAGGGGGCAATCAGCCCCAGCATTTT
TRBV27	TRBJ2-1	TRBD1	-	CASSSGTGDYEQFF	TGTGCCAGCAGTTCCGGGACAGGGGATTATGAGCAGTTCTTC
TRBV2	TRBJ2-7	TRBD1	few	CASILTGAFTDEQYF	TGTGCCAGCATTCTAACAGGGGCTTTTACCGACGAGCAGTACTTC
TRBV6-1	TRBJ1-4	-	once	CASSEAPGSNEKLFF	TGTGCCAGCAGTGAAGCGCCGGGGTCTAATGAAAAACTGTTTTTT
TRBV18	TRBJ2-5	TRBD2	-	CASSPQSGGKETQYF	TGTGCCAGCTCACCACAAAGCGGGGGAAAAGAGACCCAGTACTTC
TRBV4-1	TRBJ2-7	TRBD2	-	CASSPQRGDFYEQYF	TGCGCCAGCAGCCCGCAGCGGGGCGATTTTTACGAGCAGTACTTC
TRBV10-3	TRBJ1-1	-	-	CAISANRGMNTEAFF	TGTGCCATCAGTGCAAATAGGGGGATGAACACTGAAGCTTTCTTT
TRBV10-2	TRBJ2-3	TRBD2	-	CASSRSGGYTDTQYF	TGCGCCAGCAGCCGTAGCGGGGGCTACACAGATACGCAGTATTTT
TRBV3-1/TRBV3-2	TRBJ2-1	TRBD2	-	CASSQQRAGSWFF	TGTGCCAGCAGCCAACAACGAGCGGGGTCCTGGTTCTTC
TRBV27	TRBJ2-7	-	-	CASSSRPRDLNYEQYF	TGTGCCAGCAGCTCTCGACCCCGGGACTTAAACTACGAGCAGTACTTC
TRBV19	TRBJ2-3	-	few	CASTGQPWTDTQYF	TGTGCCAGTACCGGACAGCCGTGGACAGATACGCAGTATTTT
TRBV11-2	TRBJ2-4	TRBD2	-	CASSLSGLKYF	TGTGCCAGCAGCTTATCGGGACTAAAGTACTTC
TRBV19	TRBJ1-6	TRBD1	-	CASNHGGTGAPLHF	TGTGCCAGTAATCATGGAGGAACAGGGGCACCCCTCCACTTT
TRBV28	TRBJ1-2	TRBD1	-	CASSLRTGRVNGYTF	TGTGCCAGCAGTTTGAGGACAGGTCGGGTGAATGGCTACACCTTC
TRBV7-2	TRBJ1-2	TRBD1	-	CASSLGDRTWHTF	TGTGCCAGCAGCTTAGGGGACAGGACATGGCACACCTTC
TRBV7-2	TRBJ2-7	TRBD2	many	CASSFGGGASEQYF	TGTGCCAGCAGCTTCGGCGGGGGGGCGTCCGAGCAGTACTTC
TRBV6-5	TRBJ1-1	TRBD1	-	CASSPWDSAITEAFF	TGTGCCAGCAGTCCCTGGGACAGCGCTATCACTGAAGCTTTCTTT
TRBV7-6	TRBJ2-3	TRBD1	-	CASSLSGTGAHTQYF	TGTGCCAGCAGCTTATCCGGGACAGGGGCCCATACGCAGTATTTT
TRBV5-4	TRBJ1-1	TRBD1	once	CASSLGDRGMNTEAFF	TGTGCCAGCAGCTTGGGGGACAGGGGTATGAACACTGAAGCTTTCTTT
TRBV12-3/TRBV12-4	TRBJ1-1	-	-	CASSPGGTEAFF	TGTGCCAGCAGTCCGGGGGGTACTGAAGCTTTCTTT
TRBV27	TRBJ1-5	-	-	CASSLSLGLGGAGQPQHF	TGTGCCAGCAGTTTATCATTGGGATTAGGGGGGGCTGGGCAGCCCCAGCATTTT